Listed below are T cell receptor beta chains from one sample, sequenced in a study of T cells in Graves' hyperthyroidism and ophthalmopathy. TCRdb processed the multiplex PCR reads anew with MiXCR; each CDR3 protein has one entry. Of 300,000 to 500,000 distinct CDR3 sequences in the sample, about 15% were seen once. The sample was blood. These TCRs come from a woman aged 25 to 39 with Graves' hyperthyroidism. Both conserved end residues are part of each CDR3. Each record gives: D gene, V gene, clone size, J gene, CDR3 length, CDR3 DNA, CDR3 protein. A D gene is named only where the DNA matches it firmly. Only part of the rows carry a size: once, few, many, or a class if the clone is expanded.

D gene: -; V gene: TRBV20-1; clone size: -; J gene: TRBJ2-3; CDR3 length: 15; CDR3 DNA: TGCAGTGCCGGACGGAGGGCCATCGACACAGATACGCAGTATTTT; CDR3 protein: CSAGRRAIDTDTQYF
D gene: -; V gene: TRBV27; clone size: many; J gene: TRBJ1-2; CDR3 length: 13; CDR3 DNA: TGTGCCAGCAGTTTATCAGGGACCAATGGCTACACCTTC; CDR3 protein: CASSLSGTNGYTF
D gene: -; V gene: TRBV6-9; clone size: few; J gene: TRBJ2-7; CDR3 length: 14; CDR3 DNA: TGTGCCAGCAGTTACACAGGGAGGGATTACGAGCAGTACTTC; CDR3 protein: CASSYTGRDYEQYF
D gene: TRBD2; V gene: TRBV12-3/TRBV12-4; clone size: -; J gene: TRBJ2-3; CDR3 length: 15; CDR3 DNA: TGTGCCAGCGGACCGCTAGCGGGAGGCACAGATACGCGGTATTTT; CDR3 protein: CASGPLAGGTDTRYF
D gene: -; V gene: TRBV29-1; clone size: few; J gene: TRBJ2-6; CDR3 length: 15; CDR3 DNA: TGCAGCGTTGGGGGAACTCTCTCTGGGGCCAACGTCCTGACTTTC; CDR3 protein: CSVGGTLSGANVLTF
D gene: TRBD1; V gene: TRBV7-2; clone size: -; J gene: TRBJ2-4; CDR3 length: 15; CDR3 DNA: TGTGCCAGCAGCCCTGGAAAGGGGGCGATGAACATTCAGTACTTC; CDR3 protein: CASSPGKGAMNIQYF
D gene: -; V gene: TRBV19; clone size: -; J gene: TRBJ1-3; CDR3 length: 15; CDR3 DNA: TGTGCCAGTAGCCCAACAGGGTTGCCTGGAAACACCATATATTTT; CDR3 protein: CASSPTGLPGNTIYF
D gene: TRBD1; V gene: TRBV28; clone size: many; J gene: TRBJ2-7; CDR3 length: 14; CDR3 DNA: TGTGCCAGCAGTTGGACAGGTAGGACCTACGAGCAGTACTTC; CDR3 protein: CASSWTGRTYEQYF
D gene: -; V gene: TRBV4-1; clone size: -; J gene: TRBJ1-1; CDR3 length: 15; CDR3 DNA: TGCGCCAGCAGCCAAGATGGACAGATGAACACTGAAGCTTTCTTT; CDR3 protein: CASSQDGQMNTEAFF
D gene: TRBD1; V gene: TRBV11-2; clone size: many; J gene: TRBJ2-3; CDR3 length: 15; CDR3 DNA: TGTGCCAGCAGCATGACAGGGGCGAGGACAGATACGCAGTATTTT; CDR3 protein: CASSMTGARTDTQYF
D gene: -; V gene: TRBV28; clone size: -; J gene: TRBJ2-2; CDR3 length: 14; CDR3 DNA: TGTGCCAGCAGCCCCGCGCGGTGGACCGGGGAGCTGTTTTTT; CDR3 protein: CASSPARWTGELFF
D gene: -; V gene: TRBV28; clone size: many; J gene: TRBJ1-1; CDR3 length: 15; CDR3 DNA: TGTGCCAGCAGTTTTAAATTAACCAGGGGCACTGAAGCTTTCTTT; CDR3 protein: CASSFKLTRGTEAFF
D gene: TRBD1; V gene: TRBV7-2; clone size: many; J gene: TRBJ1-6; CDR3 length: 15; CDR3 DNA: TGTGCCAGCAGCTTACTCGGACAGGGTAGTTCACCCCTCCACTTT; CDR3 protein: CASSLLGQGSSPLHF
D gene: TRBD1; V gene: TRBV18; clone size: many; J gene: TRBJ2-7; CDR3 length: 15; CDR3 DNA: TGTGCCAGCTCACCACCACGGGGACAGGGGGGAGAGCAGTACTTC; CDR3 protein: CASSPPRGQGGEQYF
D gene: -; V gene: TRBV3-1; clone size: many; J gene: TRBJ2-1; CDR3 length: 14; CDR3 DNA: TGTGCCAGCAGCCAATACGGGAACACGGCCGAGCAGTTCTTC; CDR3 protein: CASSQYGNTAEQFF
D gene: TRBD1; V gene: TRBV7-9; clone size: many; J gene: TRBJ2-7; CDR3 length: 17; CDR3 DNA: TGTGCCAGCAGTCCTGGACAGGGCATTATCCCCGCCTACGAGCAGTACTTC; CDR3 protein: CASSPGQGIIPAYEQYF
D gene: -; V gene: TRBV20-1; clone size: -; J gene: TRBJ2-3; CDR3 length: 12; CDR3 DNA: TGCAGTGCTAGAATGAGGTCAGATACGCAGTATTTT; CDR3 protein: CSARMRSDTQYF
D gene: TRBD1; V gene: TRBV20-1; clone size: many; J gene: TRBJ2-7; CDR3 length: 14; CDR3 DNA: TGCAGTGCTCCGGAAAGGACAGGGGGCAACGAGCAGTACTTC; CDR3 protein: CSAPERTGGNEQYF
D gene: -; V gene: TRBV24-1; clone size: -; J gene: TRBJ1-5; CDR3 length: 14; CDR3 DNA: TGTGCCACGTCGGCCCCGGGGGACAATCAGCCCCAGCATTTT; CDR3 protein: CATSAPGDNQPQHF
D gene: -; V gene: TRBV24-1; clone size: few; J gene: TRBJ2-1; CDR3 length: 13; CDR3 DNA: TGTGCCACCCGCCGTAGCTCCTACAATGAGCAGTTCTTC; CDR3 protein: CATRRSSYNEQFF
D gene: -; V gene: TRBV5-8; clone size: many; J gene: TRBJ2-7; CDR3 length: 16; CDR3 DNA: TGTGCCAGCACCCCCCGGAACTGGGGCAGCGCCTACGAGCAGTACTTC; CDR3 protein: CASTPRNWGSAYEQYF
D gene: -; V gene: TRBV2; clone size: many; J gene: TRBJ2-7; CDR3 length: 12; CDR3 DNA: TGTGCCAGCATTGAAGGCAGGGACGAGCAGTACTTC; CDR3 protein: CASIEGRDEQYF
D gene: TRBD1; V gene: TRBV27; clone size: many; J gene: TRBJ1-2; CDR3 length: 15; CDR3 DNA: TGTGCCAGCAGTTTCCGGACAGGGGGAGGGTATGGCTACACCTTC; CDR3 protein: CASSFRTGGGYGYTF
D gene: -; V gene: TRBV11-2; clone size: many; J gene: TRBJ2-3; CDR3 length: 15; CDR3 DNA: TGTGCCAGCAGCTTAAGGCTGGGGGGCACAGATACGCAGTATTTT; CDR3 protein: CASSLRLGGTDTQYF
D gene: TRBD2; V gene: TRBV30; clone size: few; J gene: TRBJ2-1; CDR3 length: 15; CDR3 DNA: TGTGCCTGGCGGGGACTAGCGGGAGGGTACAATGAGCAGTTCTTC; CDR3 protein: CAWRGLAGGYNEQFF
D gene: TRBD1; V gene: TRBV7-9; clone size: few; J gene: TRBJ1-2; CDR3 length: 16; CDR3 DNA: TGTGCCAGCAGCGGCTCCGGGACAGGGGAAGGATATGGCTACACCTTC; CDR3 protein: CASSGSGTGEGYGYTF
D gene: -; V gene: TRBV28; clone size: -; J gene: TRBJ2-2; CDR3 length: 15; CDR3 DNA: TGTGCCAGCAGTTTCCTCCGATGGGGGGCCGGGGAGCTGTTTTTT; CDR3 protein: CASSFLRWGAGELFF
D gene: -; V gene: TRBV12-3/TRBV12-4; clone size: many; J gene: TRBJ1-5; CDR3 length: 13; CDR3 DNA: TGTGCCAGCAGTCCTACCAGCGGGCAGCCCCAGCATTTT; CDR3 protein: CASSPTSGQPQHF
D gene: -; V gene: TRBV7-3; clone size: -; J gene: TRBJ1-3; CDR3 length: 15; CDR3 DNA: TGTGCCAGCAGCTTGGGGGCGAGCTCTGGAAACACCATATATTTT; CDR3 protein: CASSLGASSGNTIYF
D gene: TRBD2; V gene: TRBV20-1; clone size: -; J gene: TRBJ2-3; CDR3 length: 15; CDR3 DNA: TGCAGTGCTAAGCCGGGACTAGCGGGAGCAGATACGCAGTATTTT; CDR3 protein: CSAKPGLAGADTQYF
D gene: TRBD1; V gene: TRBV5-1; clone size: few; J gene: TRBJ1-4; CDR3 length: 15; CDR3 DNA: TGCGCCAGCAGCTCCACGACAGGGAGGTATGAAAAACTGTTTTTT; CDR3 protein: CASSSTTGRYEKLFF
D gene: TRBD2; V gene: TRBV12-3/TRBV12-4; clone size: many; J gene: TRBJ2-2; CDR3 length: 14; CDR3 DNA: TGTGCCAGCAATATAGCGGGAGTAGGCGGGGAGCTGTTTTTT; CDR3 protein: CASNIAGVGGELFF
D gene: -; V gene: TRBV28; clone size: -; J gene: TRBJ2-3; CDR3 length: 13; CDR3 DNA: TGTGCCAGCAGTCCCCCCCGGGGGACGACGCAGTATTTT; CDR3 protein: CASSPPRGTTQYF
D gene: -; V gene: TRBV20-1; clone size: once; J gene: TRBJ2-1; CDR3 length: 10; CDR3 DNA: TGCAGTGCCGAATTCCGTGAGCAGTTCTTC; CDR3 protein: CSAEFREQFF
D gene: -; V gene: TRBV19; clone size: -; J gene: TRBJ2-1; CDR3 length: 11; CDR3 DNA: TGTGCCAGTGGGACCGTACATGAGCAGTTCTTC; CDR3 protein: CASGTVHEQFF
D gene: TRBD1; V gene: TRBV3-1; clone size: many; J gene: TRBJ1-2; CDR3 length: 16; CDR3 DNA: TGTGCCAGCAGCCAACGTGGACAGGGGGTGAGCTATGGCTACACCTTC; CDR3 protein: CASSQRGQGVSYGYTF
D gene: -; V gene: TRBV20-1; clone size: many; J gene: TRBJ2-7; CDR3 length: 14; CDR3 DNA: TGCAGTGCTAGAGATTCAGGGGTCACCTACGAGCAGTACTTC; CDR3 protein: CSARDSGVTYEQYF
D gene: TRBD2; V gene: TRBV7-9; clone size: -; J gene: TRBJ2-3; CDR3 length: 16; CDR3 DNA: TGTGCCAGCAGCTCCACAGCGGGACCTAGCAGGGATACGCAGTATTTT; CDR3 protein: CASSSTAGPSRDTQYF
D gene: TRBD2; V gene: TRBV2; clone size: -; J gene: TRBJ2-7; CDR3 length: 15; CDR3 DNA: TGTGCCAGCAGTGAACGGAGCGGGGAGGCCTACGAGCAGTACTTC; CDR3 protein: CASSERSGEAYEQYF
D gene: TRBD2; V gene: TRBV28; clone size: -; J gene: TRBJ2-3; CDR3 length: 17; CDR3 DNA: TGTGCCAGCAGAGAAACCGTAGCGGGAGGGCTCACAGATACGCAGTATTTT; CDR3 protein: CASRETVAGGLTDTQYF